The rows below give T cell receptor beta chains drawn from one sample of a study of blood T cells in healthy people across ages. One entry per CDR3 protein results from TCRdb running MiXCR on the 5' RACE reads. Among approximately 1.5 million distinct CDR3 sequences listed, about 31% were seen once. The material sequenced was blood. The receptor source for this set is a woman aged 25-40 years in good health. Each CDR3 is given with its conserved first and last residue. A D gene is named only where the DNA matches it firmly. Expanded clones are given a class, and other clones once, few, many or no size at all.

cdr3_nt: TGTGCCATCAGCCCCGGGGCCAGCTCCTACGAGCAGTACTTC
cdr3_aa: CAISPGASSYEQYF
clone_size: many
j_call: TRBJ2-7
d_call: NA
v_call: TRBV10-3

cdr3_nt: TGTGCCAGCAGCCAAGTTGGGTTATACACTGAAGCTTTCTTT
cdr3_aa: CASSQVGLYTEAFF
clone_size: NA
j_call: TRBJ1-1
d_call: NA
v_call: TRBV3-1

cdr3_nt: TGTGCCATCAGGATGGACAGTAGGTCGAACTATGGCTACACCTTC
cdr3_aa: CAIRMDSRSNYGYTF
clone_size: few
j_call: TRBJ1-2
d_call: NA
v_call: TRBV10-3

cdr3_nt: TGTGCCAGCAGCTTGGTAGGGGCGGGAGATACGCAGTATTTT
cdr3_aa: CASSLVGAGDTQYF
clone_size: few
j_call: TRBJ2-3
d_call: NA
v_call: TRBV5-6

cdr3_nt: TGTGCCTGGAGCTTGACTAACACAGATACGCAGTATTTT
cdr3_aa: CAWSLTNTDTQYF
clone_size: NA
j_call: TRBJ2-3
d_call: NA
v_call: TRBV30

cdr3_nt: TGTGCCAGCAGCCACAACTCACTAGCTCCAGATACGCAGTATTTT
cdr3_aa: CASSHNSLAPDTQYF
clone_size: NA
j_call: TRBJ2-3
d_call: NA
v_call: TRBV9

cdr3_nt: TGCAGCGTTGACTTAACAGGGAGCTCCTACGAGCAGTACTTC
cdr3_aa: CSVDLTGSSYEQYF
clone_size: many
j_call: TRBJ2-7
d_call: NA
v_call: TRBV29-1

cdr3_nt: TGTGCCAGCAGTGAAATATATCCGTACCAGCCCCAGCATTTT
cdr3_aa: CASSEIYPYQPQHF
clone_size: once
j_call: TRBJ1-5
d_call: NA
v_call: TRBV6-1

cdr3_nt: TGCGCCAGCAGCCAACCATTCTGGCGGGGCGGTTTAAGTCACGAGCAGTACTTC
cdr3_aa: CASSQPFWRGGLSHEQYF
clone_size: NA
j_call: TRBJ2-7
d_call: NA
v_call: TRBV4-1

cdr3_nt: TGTGCCAGCTCACCACAGAGGACAGCCTGCGAGCAGTACTTC
cdr3_aa: CASSPQRTACEQYF
clone_size: NA
j_call: TRBJ2-7
d_call: NA
v_call: TRBV18

cdr3_nt: TGCAGTGCTAGTCCGGGGGGCTCCGTTAATACGCAGTATTTT
cdr3_aa: CSASPGGSVNTQYF
clone_size: few
j_call: TRBJ2-3
d_call: NA
v_call: TRBV20-1

cdr3_nt: TGCAGTGCTGCTCAACCGGCCTCTGAGCAGTACTTC
cdr3_aa: CSAAQPASEQYF
clone_size: NA
j_call: TRBJ2-7
d_call: NA
v_call: TRBV20-1

cdr3_nt: TGTGCCAGCAGCTCGGACAGCAATGAGCAGTACTTC
cdr3_aa: CASSSDSNEQYF
clone_size: NA
j_call: TRBJ2-5
d_call: NA
v_call: TRBV27

cdr3_nt: TGTGCCAGCAGCGAAAGCGGGCCTTCAACAGATACGCAGTATTTT
cdr3_aa: CASSESGPSTDTQYF
clone_size: NA
j_call: TRBJ2-3
d_call: NA
v_call: TRBV6-4

cdr3_nt: TGTGCCAGCAGCAGAAACAGGGGGACTTATGAAAAACTGTTTTTT
cdr3_aa: CASSRNRGTYEKLFF
clone_size: NA
j_call: TRBJ1-4
d_call: TRBD1
v_call: TRBV5-6

cdr3_nt: TGCAGTGCTCAGAGGGGGGGGGGGCGTGAGAATGAGCAGTTCTTC
cdr3_aa: CSAQRGGGRENEQFF
clone_size: NA
j_call: TRBJ2-1
d_call: NA
v_call: TRBV20-1

cdr3_nt: TGTGCCAGCAGCTTAGCCCTAGCGGGCTCCACAGATACGCAGTATTTT
cdr3_aa: CASSLALAGSTDTQYF
clone_size: few
j_call: TRBJ2-3
d_call: TRBD2
v_call: TRBV7-2

cdr3_nt: TGTGCCAGCAGCCCCACGAGGTGGCAGGGGGAATTGGGAGACATTCAGTACTTC
cdr3_aa: CASSPTRWQGELGDIQYF
clone_size: few
j_call: TRBJ2-4
d_call: TRBD1
v_call: TRBV13

cdr3_nt: TGTGCCAGCAGGTTGGGGGAATACTACGAGCAGTACTTC
cdr3_aa: CASRLGEYYEQYF
clone_size: few
j_call: TRBJ2-7
d_call: NA
v_call: TRBV12-3/TRBV12-4

cdr3_nt: TGTGCCAGCAGGGACGCCTCGTGGTACGAGCAGTACTTC
cdr3_aa: CASRDASWYEQYF
clone_size: NA
j_call: TRBJ2-7
d_call: NA
v_call: TRBV2

cdr3_nt: TGCAGCGTTGGATCTAGCGGGAGCCACGAGCAGTACTTC
cdr3_aa: CSVGSSGSHEQYF
clone_size: many
j_call: TRBJ2-7
d_call: TRBD2
v_call: TRBV29-1

cdr3_nt: TGTGCCAGCACTTGGGGTGCCGGGGAGCTGTTTTTT
cdr3_aa: CASTWGAGELFF
clone_size: NA
j_call: TRBJ2-2
d_call: NA
v_call: TRBV6-2/TRBV6-3

cdr3_nt: TGTGCCATCAACAAGCTAGCGGGAAATACCGGGGAGCTGTTTTTT
cdr3_aa: CAINKLAGNTGELFF
clone_size: few
j_call: TRBJ2-2
d_call: TRBD2
v_call: TRBV10-3

cdr3_nt: TGCGCCAGCAGCCAAACTACCTACAATAAGCAGTTCTTC
cdr3_aa: CASSQTTYNKQFF
clone_size: NA
j_call: TRBJ2-1
d_call: NA
v_call: TRBV4-1

cdr3_nt: TGTGCCAGCAGTTCGCGTGCTGCGCTTCACGAGCAGTACTTC
cdr3_aa: CASSSRAALHEQYF
clone_size: NA
j_call: TRBJ2-7
d_call: NA
v_call: TRBV27

cdr3_nt: TGTGCCAGCAGCTCGGGGCCTCGGACCCAGTACTTC
cdr3_aa: CASSSGPRTQYF
clone_size: NA
j_call: TRBJ2-5
d_call: NA
v_call: TRBV11-1

cdr3_nt: TGTGCCAGCAGCTCGCCCACACTAGCGGTCTGGGAGAATGAGCAGTTCTTC
cdr3_aa: CASSSPTLAVWENEQFF
clone_size: few
j_call: TRBJ2-1
d_call: TRBD2
v_call: TRBV7-9

cdr3_nt: TGCAGTGCTAGAAGGAGGCGAGTTGGTTTCTCCTACGAGCAGTACTTC
cdr3_aa: CSARRRRVGFSYEQYF
clone_size: few
j_call: TRBJ2-7
d_call: NA
v_call: TRBV20-1

cdr3_nt: TGTGCCAGCAGGTACGGGTTTGGAGATGGCTACACCTTC
cdr3_aa: CASRYGFGDGYTF
clone_size: NA
j_call: TRBJ1-2
d_call: NA
v_call: TRBV2

cdr3_nt: TGCGCCAGCAGCTTGGAACCCACCTGGGGGCACGAGCAGTACTTC
cdr3_aa: CASSLEPTWGHEQYF
clone_size: few
j_call: TRBJ2-7
d_call: NA
v_call: TRBV5-1

cdr3_nt: TGCAGTGCTCGCGGAGTTAGCGGGGGGGCCAACTCGTACGAGCAGTACTTC
cdr3_aa: CSARGVSGGANSYEQYF
clone_size: few
j_call: TRBJ2-7
d_call: TRBD2
v_call: TRBV20-1

cdr3_nt: TGCAGTGCTAGAGTTGGGTCCCTCGGCCACGAGCAGTACTTC
cdr3_aa: CSARVGSLGHEQYF
clone_size: NA
j_call: TRBJ2-7
d_call: NA
v_call: TRBV20-1

cdr3_nt: TGTGCCAGCACCACGATGGCGGGGCACCGGCAAGAGACCCAGTACTTC
cdr3_aa: CASTTMAGHRQETQYF
clone_size: NA
j_call: TRBJ2-5
d_call: NA
v_call: TRBV12-3/TRBV12-4

cdr3_nt: TGTGCCAGCAGCTTAGGCCTGCGGAAGACCCAGTACTTC
cdr3_aa: CASSLGLRKTQYF
clone_size: NA
j_call: TRBJ2-5
d_call: NA
v_call: TRBV7-2

cdr3_nt: TGCGCCAGCAGCGGAGCGGGAGTGGGGGAGACCCAGTACTTC
cdr3_aa: CASSGAGVGETQYF
clone_size: few
j_call: TRBJ2-5
d_call: TRBD2
v_call: TRBV5-1

cdr3_nt: TGTGCCAGCAGTTTAAGGGCGCAGGGGGAGACCCAGTACTTC
cdr3_aa: CASSLRAQGETQYF
clone_size: few
j_call: TRBJ2-5
d_call: NA
v_call: TRBV7-2

cdr3_nt: TGTGCCACCAGGGGCGGGACAAGCCGTCCGGGGAACACTGAAGCTTTCTTT
cdr3_aa: CATRGGTSRPGNTEAFF
clone_size: NA
j_call: TRBJ1-1
d_call: NA
v_call: TRBV15

cdr3_nt: TGCAGCGTTGGGTCCTATTTCTCTCCCGGGGAGCTGTTTTTT
cdr3_aa: CSVGSYFSPGELFF
clone_size: NA
j_call: TRBJ2-2
d_call: NA
v_call: TRBV29-1

cdr3_nt: TGTGCCAGCAGCTTAGCTGGACTAGCGGGAGTACCCAAAAACATTCAGTACTTC
cdr3_aa: CASSLAGLAGVPKNIQYF
clone_size: few
j_call: TRBJ2-4
d_call: TRBD2
v_call: TRBV11-2

cdr3_nt: TGCGCCAGCAGCCAGCCGGGGCGCGGTAGGACAGATACGCAGTATTTT
cdr3_aa: CASSQPGRGRTDTQYF
clone_size: NA
j_call: TRBJ2-3
d_call: NA
v_call: TRBV4-1

cdr3_nt: TGCGCCAGCAGATTTACAGGGAACCACGAGCAGTACTTC
cdr3_aa: CASRFTGNHEQYF
clone_size: NA
j_call: TRBJ2-7
d_call: NA
v_call: TRBV5-1

cdr3_nt: TGTGCCAGCAAGTTCCCTGGGGCCAACGTCCTGACTTTC
cdr3_aa: CASKFPGANVLTF
clone_size: NA
j_call: TRBJ2-6
d_call: NA
v_call: TRBV6-5

cdr3_nt: TGCAGTGCGAAACCCACGGGGACAGCCACTGAAGCTTTCTTT
cdr3_aa: CSAKPTGTATEAFF
clone_size: NA
j_call: TRBJ1-1
d_call: TRBD1
v_call: TRBV20-1

cdr3_nt: TGCAGCGCCCTCCCCCCTGAGCAGTTCTTC
cdr3_aa: CSALPPEQFF
clone_size: many
j_call: TRBJ2-1
d_call: NA
v_call: TRBV29-1

cdr3_nt: TGCAGTGCTAGAGGACTAGGAGGACACAATGAGCAGTTCTTC
cdr3_aa: CSARGLGGHNEQFF
clone_size: NA
j_call: TRBJ2-1
d_call: NA
v_call: TRBV20-1

cdr3_nt: TGCGCCAGCAGTGGCGGCCCGGGGACTGAAGCTTTCTTT
cdr3_aa: CASSGGPGTEAFF
clone_size: NA
j_call: TRBJ1-1
d_call: NA
v_call: TRBV10-2

cdr3_nt: TGTGCCAGCACTGAGGGGGTTAGAAGCACAGATACGCAGTATTTT
cdr3_aa: CASTEGVRSTDTQYF
clone_size: NA
j_call: TRBJ2-3
d_call: NA
v_call: TRBV12-3/TRBV12-4

cdr3_nt: TGTGCCAGCAGCCAAGCCAAAGCCCAAGCGGGGGGGCCGAGAGAGACCCAGTACTTC
cdr3_aa: CASSQAKAQAGGPRETQYF
clone_size: many
j_call: TRBJ2-5
d_call: TRBD2
v_call: TRBV14